These 22 T cell receptor beta chains share one sample of origin, sequenced in a study of neurological immune-mediated disorders. Each CDR3 protein gets one entry after TCRdb re-called the 5' RACE reads with MiXCR. Among more than 40,000 distinct CDR3 sequences, less than 4% were seen once, and the ten largest hold approximately 15%. Material: PBMCs. The receptors stem from a woman in her fifties or sixties with multiple sclerosis.

This clonotype showed up many times. The chain joins TRBV7-2 to TRBJ2-2; 9 nucleotides align to TRBD2. The CDR3 spans 16 residues. The V gene end was trimmed by 4 bases and the J gene end by 7 bases; junction bases not matched to a gene: 10. Germline-derived CDR1 and CDR2 are SGHTA and FQGNSA. This chain's CDR3 is CASSWALAGANGELFF. CDR3 sequence (DNA): TGTGCCAGCAGCTGGGCCTTAGCGGGAGCTAACGGGGAGCTGTTTTTT.

This clonotype has at least ten counts. The chain combines TRBV3-1 with TRBJ1-1, with no clear D. Germline-derived CDR1 and CDR2 are LGHDT and YNNKEL (reference sequence). This CDR3 is built from 12 residues. Trimming left V 4 bases short and J 7 bases short, with 10 bases between. This CDR3 is CASSPIMGEAFF. CDR3 nucleotide sequence: TGTGCCAGCAGCCCGATCATGGGTGAAGCTTTCTTT.

This clonotype was seen at least ten times. The chain links TRBV11-3 to TRBJ2-3, with D maybe TRBD2 (6 bases). CDR1 SGHNT and CDR2 YENEEA come from the germline V gene. The CDR3 has 18 amino acids. Trimming cost V 4 bases and J 0 bases, with 20 bases left between them. In DNA, the CDR3 is TGTGCCAGCAGCTCCGGGGCCCTTAGCGGTGCCAGCACAGATACGCAGTATTTT. Translated: CASSSGALSGASTDTQYF.

About this clonotype itself: The CDR3 does not close with the conserved phenylalanine or tryptophan, likely indicating a read error. The chain uses TRBV5-6 and TRBJ1-2, with no clear D. V lost 1 base, J lost 3 bases, and 13 bases lay in between. This CDR3 is 15 amino acids long. Germline V gene data show CDR1 as SGHDT and CDR2 as YYEEEE. The CDR3 coding sequence is TGTGCCAGCAGCTTGTCCGGGGTACGGGACTATGGCTACACCAAC. Translating it yields CASSLSGVRDYGYTN.

This clonotype has ten or more counts. This chain connects TRBV5-4 to TRBJ2-5; tentative D call: TRBD1 (5 bases). This CDR3 has 16 residues. CDR1 is SGHNT and CDR2 is YYREEE in the germline V gene (reference sequence). Trimming shortened V by 4 bases and J by 7 bases, and 23 bases separated the two germline ends. The CDR3 region has the DNA TGTGCCAGCAGCCCAGTAACAGGCCTAACCCTTGGGACCCAGTACTTC. Amino acids: CASSPVTGLTLGTQYF. The variable domain in full, with the rest retrieved from reference TRBV5-4 and TRBJ2-5, is ETGVTQSPTHLIKTRGQQVTLRCSSQSGHNTVSWYQQALGQGPQFIFQYYREEENGRGNFPPRFSGLQFPNYSSELNVNALELDDSALYLCASSPVTGLTLGTQYFGPGTRLLVL.

This clonotype has ten or more counts. The gene calls are TRBV11-2 and TRBJ1-2, with a weak D call TRBD1 (6 bases). This CDR3 comprises 12 residues. Trimming left V 3 bases short and J 5 bases short, with 7 bases between. Per the germline V gene, CDR1 is SGHAT and CDR2 is FQNNGV. The CDR3 loop reads CASSFGQYGYTF. As DNA, the CDR3 is TGTGCCAGCAGCTTCGGACAGTATGGCTACACCTTC.

This clonotype was seen many times. The chain links TRBV15 to TRBJ2-7; possibly TRBD1 for D (6 bases). This CDR3 has 14 residues. The ends were cut back, 5 bases at V and 3 bases at J, with 14 bases in the middle. The germline V gene has CDR1 LNHNV and CDR2 YYDKDF (reference sequence). The CDR3 coding sequence is TGTGCCACCAGCCCTCGACAGGAAGACTACGAGCAGTACTTC. Its translation: CATSPRQEDYEQYF.

This clonotype was recorded many times. The chain carries TRBV20-1 and TRBJ2-1; no reliable D call. Per germline, CDR1 DFQATT and CDR2 SNEGSKA (reference sequence). The CDR3 is 16 residues long. V was trimmed by 1 base and J by 4 bases, leaving 17 bases between them. CDR3 sequence: CSARGPSTERYNEQFF. DNA for the CDR3: TGCAGTGCTAGAGGCCCGTCGACTGAGAGATACAATGAGCAGTTCTTC.

Remarks on this clonotype: A much bigger clone sits one base away, suggesting this may be a read error. The chain is built from TRBV3-1 and TRBJ2-1; D is uncertain. Between the trimmed V and J ends, which lost 2 bases and 8 bases, there was a span of 16 bases. This CDR3 has 15 residues. The germline V gene has CDR1 LGHDT and CDR2 YNNKEL (reference sequence). CDR3 DNA sequence: TGTGCCAGCAGCCAAAATTTATTTAGGGCCTATGAGCAGTTCTTC. This gives the protein CASSQNLFRAYEQFF.

Many counts were recorded for this clonotype. The chain employs TRBV10-3 and TRBJ1-1; 9 positions agree with TRBD1. Germline-derived CDR1 and CDR2 are ENHRY and SYGVKD. With V trimmed by 10 bases and J by 4 bases, 7 bases remained unmatched. CDR3 size: 13 residues. Here the CDR3 DNA reads TGTGCCACAACAACAGGGGGCGGCACTGAAGCTTTCTTT. It encodes CATTTGGGTEAFF.

This clonotype was seen repeatedly, ten times or more. This chain connects TRBV27 to TRBJ2-7; perhaps TRBD2 as D (6 bases). Trimming left V 5 bases short and J 3 bases short, with 11 bases between. The CDR3 runs to 13 residues. CDR1 and CDR2 (germline): MNHEY, SMNVEV (reference sequence). CDR3 residues: CASSPLTSYEQYF. CDR3 in DNA: TGTGCCAGCAGTCCGTTGACTAGCTACGAGCAGTACTTC.

The V gene is TRBV6-4, the J gene TRBJ2-1; 8 bases are shared with TRBD2. The V and J ends lost 6 bases and 7 bases, in that order; junction bases with no gene match: 11. Looked up from germline, CDR1 is MRHNA and CDR2 is SNTAGT. This CDR3 spans 15 amino acids. The CDR3 sequence is CASSPEVAGLNEQFF. The CDR3 DNA reads as TGTGCCAGCAGCCCCGAGGTAGCGGGATTGAATGAGCAGTTCTTC.

This clonotype was recorded at least ten times. The chain joins TRBV10-3 to TRBJ2-7; 8 positions match TRBD2. The V gene's germline CDR1 is ENHRY and CDR2 SYGVKD. V trimming: 4 bases; J trimming: 0 bases; junction bases outside the gene matches: 17. The CDR3 runs 19 residues. CDR3 region: CAISGGNSWTSRASYEQYF. The CDR3 nucleotides are TGTGCCATCAGTGGGGGAAATTCCTGGACTAGCAGAGCCTCCTACGAGCAGTACTTC.

This clonotype was seen repeatedly, ten times or more. This chain joins TRBV29-1 and TRBJ2-1; the D gene is possibly TRBD1 (6 bases). The CDR3 totals 15 residues. The V and J ends lost 5 bases and 3 bases respectively, with 17 bases between them. CDR1 and CDR2 from the germline V gene are SQVTM and ANQGSEA. This CDR3 is CSVTSGVQGYNEQFF. CDR3 bases: TGCAGCGTTACATCCGGGGTACAGGGCTACAATGAGCAGTTCTTC.

The sample holds many counts of this clonotype. The chain recombines TRBV29-1 with TRBJ1-1; D unresolved. Per the germline V gene, CDR1 is SQVTM and CDR2 is ANQGSEA. The CDR3 has 9 residues. V lost 4 bases and J lost 7, with 4 bases in between. For the CDR3, the DNA is TGCAGCGTTGCAAATGAAGCTTTCTTT. Its translation is CSVANEAFF. Full variable domain (outside the CDR3, taken from reference TRBV29-1 and TRBJ1-1): SAVISQKPSRDICQRGTSLTIQCQVDSQVTMMFWYRQQPGQSLTLIATANQGSEATYESGFVIDKFPISRPNLTFSTLTVSNMSPEDSSIYLCSVANEAFFGQGTRLTVV.

This clonotype has a count of ten or more. The rearrangement joins TRBV20-1 to TRBJ2-2; possible D gene TRBD2, 6 bases. Trimming took off 6 bases at V and 5 bases at J, with 16 bases between the two ends. CDR3 size: 14 residues. The germline V gene has CDR1 DFQATT and CDR2 SNEGSKA (reference sequence). CDR3: CSAQTGLSTGELFF. In DNA form, the CDR3 reads TGCAGTGCCCAAACGGGACTTTCAACCGGGGAGCTGTTTTTT.

In this sample, this clonotype turned up many times. DNA for the CDR3: TGCGCCAGCAGCGACCCCGGGACTACGTTCTGCGAGCAGTACTTC. Translation gives CASSDPGTTFCEQYF. V gene TRBV5-1 combines with J gene TRBJ2-7; 7 bases are a match to TRBD2. J gave up 6 bases and V 4 bases, and 13 bases lay outside the gene matches. CDR3 length: 15 amino acids. Per the germline V gene, CDR1 is SGHRS and CDR2 is YFSETQ.

This clonotype has ten or more counts. The chain uses TRBV18 and TRBJ2-7; D gene uncertain. The CDR3 is 14 amino acids. V lost 3 bases to trimming and J lost 8 bases, with 17 bases between them. Per the germline V gene, CDR1 is KGHSH and CDR2 is LQKENI. CDR3 nucleotide sequence: TGTGCCAGCTCACCCGGACCGCCTACGGGCAAGCAGTACTTC. It specifies CASSPGPPTGKQYF. Drawing the rest from reference TRBV18 and TRBJ2-7, the complete variable domain is NAGVMQNPRHLVRRRGQEARLRCSPMKGHSHVYWYRQLPEEGLKFMVYLQKENIIDESGMPKERFSAEFPKEGPSILRIQQVVRGDSAAYFCASSPGPPTGKQYFGPGTRLTVT.

In its sample, this clonotype was seen many times. The gene calls are TRBV5-1 and TRBJ2-3; 12 bases map to TRBD2. This CDR3 is built from 17 residues. The V segment lost 2 bases and the J segment 6 bases; nucleotides outside the gene matches: 10. CDR1 and CDR2 from the germline V gene are SGHRS and YFSETQ. CDR3 in amino acids: CASSFSSGRANQDTQYF. The DNA of the CDR3 is TGCGCCAGCAGCTTCTCTAGCGGGAGGGCCAATCAGGATACGCAGTATTTT.

There are many counts of this clonotype. The V gene is TRBV5-1, the J gene TRBJ2-3, with 7 nucleotides matching TRBD2. CDR1 is SGHRS and CDR2 is YFSETQ in the germline V gene. V shed 3 bases, J shed 3 bases, and the junction held 7 bases outside the gene matches. This CDR3 is 15 amino acids long. CDR3 residues: CASSSAGVRTDTQYF. The CDR3 DNA reads TGCGCCAGCAGCTCGGCGGGGGTCCGGACAGATACGCAGTATTTT.

There are many counts of this clonotype. The chain couples TRBV20-1 to TRBJ1-4; the D gene is possibly TRBD1 (6 bases). This CDR3 is built from 13 residues. The germline V gene has CDR1 DFQATT and CDR2 SNEGSKA (reference sequence). With 6 bases removed from V and 7 bases from J, the gap between germline ends came to 15 bases. CDR3 sequence: CSAEGQPGEKLFF. The CDR3 DNA is TGCAGTGCCGAAGGACAGCCCGGTGAAAAACTGTTTTTT.

The sample holds many counts of this clonotype. The V call is TRBV20-1, the J call TRBJ2-6; possibly TRBD2 for D (6 bases). V was cut by 0 bases and J by 5 bases, with 11 bases left in between. CDR1 is DFQATT and CDR2 is SNEGSKA in the germline V gene (reference sequence). CDR3 length equals 15 residues. The CDR3 here is CSARDRGSWANVLTF. DNA of the CDR3: TGCAGTGCTAGAGATCGGGGGTCATGGGCCAACGTCCTGACTTTC.